The 32 T cell receptor beta chains reported below all come from one sample, sequenced in a study of cytomegalovirus exposure and HLA in healthy donors. It was with 60 Vbeta and 13 Jbeta primers that the PCR ran. Sequenced by immunoSEQ multiplex PCR; TCRdb stores in-frame clones only, minus some. The data include about 92,000 clones; the top ten clones carry 15%. Sequencing was carried out using PBMCs. All receptors come from a man aged 45-60 years in good health and CMV-seropositive.

This chain links TRBV2 with TRBJ1-4; D call uncertain. In germline, CDR1 is SNHLY, CDR2 FYNNEI. V gave up 5 bases and J gave up 12 bases, with 19 bases separating them. The CDR3 consists of 14 residues. This chain's CDR3 is CASSPRPAGRELFF. The CDR3 DNA reads TGTGCCAGCAGTCCCCGGCCCGCGGGTCGCGAACTGTTTTTT.

The J gene is TRBJ2-1, the V gene TRBV7-9; 13 bases line up with TRBD2. CDR1 is SEHNR and CDR2 is FQNEAQ in the germline V gene (reference sequence). CDR3 length equals 18 residues. After removal of 1 base from V and 6 bases from J, the junction contained 9 bases not matched to a gene. The CDR3 nucleotides are TGTGCCAGCAGCTTAGTTAGGACTAGCGGGGGCATCCCCAATGAGCAGTTCTTC. Translation: CASSLVRTSGGIPNEQFF. The full variable domain, completed using reference TRBV7-9 and TRBJ2-1, is DTGVSQNPRHKITKRGQNVTFRCDPISEHNRLYWYRQTLGQGPEFLTYFQNEAQLEKSRLLSDRFSAERPKGSFSTLEIQRTEQGDSAMYLCASSLVRTSGGIPNEQFFGPGTRLTVL.

The chain recombines TRBV29-1 with TRBJ2-3; TRBD2 agrees at 9 bases. Germline V gene lookup returns CDR1 SQVTM and CDR2 ANQGSEA. After removal of 5 bases from V and 2 bases from J, the junction contained 14 bases not matched to a gene. The CDR3 totals 17 residues. CDR3 coding DNA: TGCAGCGTTCGAATGGAAGCGGGGGGCTTATCCACAGATACGCAGTATTTT. Translating gives CSVRMEAGGLSTDTQYF.

This chain connects TRBV6-5 to TRBJ1-2, with D perhaps TRBD1 (6 bases). From germline, CDR1 is MNHEY and CDR2 SVGAGI. V was trimmed by 4 bases and J by 2 bases, leaving 11 bases between them. The CDR3 contains 14 residues. The CDR3: CASSSVTGNYGYTF. In DNA, the CDR3 is TGTGCCAGCAGTTCAGTTACAGGGAACTATGGCTACACCTTC.

The chain recombines TRBV30 with TRBJ1-5; D is possibly TRBD1 (6 bases). V was pared by 5 bases and J by 1 base, with 12 bases between. Germline V gene lookup returns CDR1 GTSNPN and CDR2 SVGIG (reference sequence). The CDR3 totals 14 residues. The CDR3 DNA reads as TGTGCCTGGGCCGCCGGACAGAGCAATCAGCCCCAGCATTTT. Translated, it gives CAWAAGQSNQPQHF. The full variable domain, with the rest looked up from reference TRBV30 and TRBJ1-5, is SQTIHQWPATLVQPVGSPLSLECTVEGTSNPNLYWYRQAAGRGLQLLFYSVGIGQISSEVPQNLSASRPQDRQFILSSKKLLLSDSGFYLCAWAAGQSNQPQHFGDGTRLSIL.

The rearrangement uses TRBV11-2 and TRBJ2-1; 10 nucleotides agree with TRBD2. The CDR3 is 15 residues long. V shed 4 bases, J shed 6 bases, and the junction held 6 bases outside the gene matches. CDR1 is SGHAT, CDR2 FQNNGV, per germline. The CDR3 reads CASSYGASGSNEQFF. The CDR3 DNA sequence: TGTGCCAGCAGCTACGGGGCTAGCGGGAGCAATGAGCAGTTCTTC.

The chain joins TRBV30 to TRBJ2-1, with 7 bases matching TRBD2. This CDR3 is 13 amino acids long. With V trimmed by 7 bases and J by 5 bases, 8 bases remained unmatched. CDR1 GTSNPN and CDR2 SVGIG come from the germline V gene (reference sequence). The CDR3 DNA sequence: TGTGCCTCAGCGGGGTTAGGAAACAATGAGCAGTTCTTC. It is translated as CASAGLGNNEQFF.

The chain combines TRBV5-1 with TRBJ2-2; 8 nucleotides match TRBD1. V was pared by 4 bases and J by 0 bases, with 2 bases of the junction left unmatched. The CDR3 runs to 15 residues. In germline, CDR1 is SGHRS, CDR2 YFSETQ. The chain's CDR3 is CASSRTGPNTGELFF. CDR3 nucleotide sequence: TGCGCCAGCAGCCGGACAGGGCCGAACACCGGGGAGCTGTTTTTT.

V usage is TRBV7-9 and J usage is TRBJ2-3, with unresolved D. The V end lost 0 bases, the J end lost 9 bases, and 13 bases lay between the germline ends. Germline assignment: CDR1 SEHNR and CDR2 FQNEAQ (reference sequence). CDR3 length equals 14 residues. CDR3 protein: CASSLASNSITQYF. CDR3 sequence (DNA): TGTGCCAGCAGCTTAGCATCAAACTCGATCACGCAGTATTTT.

V usage is TRBV6-1 and J usage is TRBJ1-2; the match to TRBD1 covers 7 bases. Germline values: CDR1 MNHNS, CDR2 SASEGT. Trimming at V came to 6 bases and at J to 4 bases, leaving 8 bases not matched to a gene. This CDR3 region has 14 residues. The DNA of the CDR3 is TGTGCCAGCAGACCCTTGGGACAGAGCTATGGCTACACCTTC. Its translation: CASRPLGQSYGYTF.

V and J are TRBV7-2 and TRBJ2-7; 8 bases fit TRBD2. The J segment lost 1 base and the V segment lost 2 bases, leaving 4 bases of the junction unmatched. Germline CDR1 is SGHTA and CDR2 is FQGNSA. CDR3 length equals 15 residues. The CDR3 DNA sequence: TGTGCCAGCAGCTTATCGGCGGGAGGATCCTACGAGCAGTACGTC. This encodes CASSLSAGGSYEQYV.

The V call is TRBV11-2, the J call TRBJ1-1; D gene ambiguous. Germline-derived CDR1 and CDR2 are SGHAT and FQNNGV. CDR3 size: 14 residues. V was pared by 5 bases and J by 1 base, with 11 bases between. DNA for the CDR3: TGTGCCAGCAGCCGCCCCGGGGAGAACACTGAAGCTTTCTTT. Amino acids: CASSRPGENTEAFF. Complete variable domain (other parts from reference TRBV11-2 and TRBJ1-1): EAGVAQSPRYKIIEKRQSVAFWCNPISGHATLYWYQQILGQGPKLLIQFQNNGVVDDSQLPKDRFSAERLKGVDSTLKIQPAKLEDSAVYLCASSRPGENTEAFFGQGTRLTVV.

The rearrangement joins TRBV7-9 to TRBJ1-5; TRBD1 might be the D (6 bases). Germline assignment: CDR1 SEHNR and CDR2 FQNEAQ (reference sequence). There are 13 residues in the CDR3. Trimming took off 5 bases at V and 4 bases at J, with 9 bases between the two ends. The CDR3 bases are TGTGCCAGCAGCCAACAGGGAAATCAGCCCCAGCATTTT. Protein: CASSQQGNQPQHF.

V is TRBV10-2 and J is TRBJ1-5, with D unclear. This CDR3 contains 13 residues. V was pared by 7 bases and J by 2 bases, with 9 bases between. Germline V gives CDR1 WSHSY, CDR2 SAAADI. In nucleotides, the CDR3 is TGCGCCAGCAATGGGCAGGGCAATCAGCCCCAGCATTTT. It translates to CASNGQGNQPQHF.

This sequence joins TRBV5-6 and TRBJ1-1, with unresolved D. V gave up 5 bases and J gave up 1 base, with 9 bases separating them. From germline, CDR1 is SGHDT and CDR2 YYEEEE. CDR3 length equals 13 residues. CDR3 amino acids: CASSNTPNTEAFF. CDR3 coding DNA: TGTGCCAGCAGTAATACACCGAACACTGAAGCTTTCTTT.

The chain has TRBV5-5 and TRBJ1-1, with TRBD1 matching over 7 bases. CDR1 is SGHKS and CDR2 is YYEKEE in the germline V gene (reference sequence). The junction had 7 bases not matched to a gene; V was cut back by 1 base and J by 7 bases. The CDR3 spans 14 residues. This CDR3 is CASSLMFRGDEAFF. CDR3 sequence (DNA): TGTGCCAGCAGCTTGATGTTCAGGGGGGATGAAGCTTTCTTT. Filled out from reference TRBV5-5 and TRBJ1-1, the complete variable domain reads DAGVTQSPTHLIKTRGQQVTLRCSPISGHKSVSWYQQVLGQGPQFIFQYYEKEERGRGNFPDRFSARQFPNYSSELNVNALLLGDSALYLCASSLMFRGDEAFFGQGTRLTVV.

V gene TRBV14 combines with J gene TRBJ2-1, with D possibly TRBD1 on 5 matching bases. Trimming pared 3 bases from V and 5 bases from J, leaving 8 bases between. This CDR3 region has 13 residues. Looked up from germline, CDR1 is SGHDN and CDR2 is FVKESK. CDR3: CASSQGLNNEQFF. As DNA, the CDR3 is TGTGCCAGCAGCCAGGGGCTGAACAATGAGCAGTTCTTC.

CDR3: CASSPGTGAAYEQYV. The DNA of the CDR3 is TGTGCCAGCTCACCAGGGACAGGGGCGGCCTACGAGCAGTACGTC. The chain links TRBV18 to TRBJ2-7, with 10 bases identical to TRBD1. The germline CDR1 and CDR2 sequences are KGHSH and LQKENI. Germline trimming cut 2 bases from V and 2 bases from J; bases unmatched to any gene: 3. The CDR3 consists of 15 residues.

V is TRBV27 and J is TRBJ2-7, with D perhaps matching TRBD2 (7 bases). The V gene's germline CDR1 is MNHEY and CDR2 SMNVEV (reference sequence). V lost 7 bases and J lost 0, with 16 bases in between. CDR3 length: 15 residues. CDR3 protein: CASTEQGGSSYEQYF. The CDR3 nucleotides read TGTGCCAGCACCGAACAGGGAGGGTCCTCCTACGAGCAGTACTTC.

This chain joins TRBV5-1 and TRBJ1-2; D is unclear. Germline loops: CDR1 SGHRS, CDR2 YFSETQ. CDR3 length equals 14 residues. V lost 4 bases to trimming and J lost 2 bases, with 12 bases between them. For the CDR3, the DNA is TGCGCCAGCAGCGAAGTCGCAGGAAACTATGGCTACACCTTC. This codes for CASSEVAGNYGYTF.

The V and J genes are TRBV4-3 and TRBJ2-2, with D hard to call. V was pared by 0 bases and J by 7 bases, with 6 bases between. The CDR3 runs 13 residues. The germline V gene has CDR1 LGHNA and CDR2 YSLEER. The CDR3 DNA reads TGCGCCAGCAGCCAAGATGTCGTCGGGGAGCTGTTTTTT. Its protein is CASSQDVVGELFF.

The genes are TRBV28 and TRBJ2-5; weak D call: TRBD2 (5 bases). The CDR3 contains 13 residues. Germline CDR1 MDHEN, CDR2 SYDVKM. V lost 3 bases and J lost 6, with 11 bases in between. CDR3 sequence reads: CASSLTISQTQYF. The CDR3 coding sequence is TGTGCCAGCAGTTTGACTATTTCGCAGACCCAGTACTTC.

V is TRBV9 and J is TRBJ2-7; D is perhaps TRBD1 (5 bases). CDR3 length: 14 residues. Trimming removed 4 bases at V and 5 bases at J, with 16 bases between. The germline V gene has CDR1 SGDLS and CDR2 YYNGEE. In nucleotides, the CDR3 is TGTGCCAGCAGCCCCCGGACAAAGCTGGACGAGCAGTACTTC. Protein product: CASSPRTKLDEQYF.

CDR3 DNA: TGTGCCAGCCGGAGAGGGAACACTGAAGCTTTCTTT. Protein: CASRRGNTEAFF. The chain joins TRBV6-5 to TRBJ1-1; D is uncertain. The CDR3 length is 12 residues. Per germline, CDR1 MNHEY and CDR2 SVGAGI. V gave up 8 bases and J gave up 1 base, with 8 bases separating them.

To note about this clone: At one of its ends the junction is not consistent with the germline gene, which may arise from a read error. This chain joins TRBV5-1 and TRBJ2-3; no definite D call. The CDR3 sequence is 13 residues long. Germline lookup yields CDR1 SGHRS and CDR2 YFSETQ. CDR3 in amino acids: CASGLSRTDTQYF. CDR3 nucleotide sequence: TGCGCCAGCGGCTTGAGCCGTACAGATACGCAGTATTTT. The full variable domain, with the rest looked up from reference TRBV5-1 and TRBJ2-3, is KAGVTQTPRYLIKTRGQQVTLSCSPISGHRSVSWYQQTPGQGLQFLFEYFSETQRNKGNFPGRFSGRQFSNSRSEMNVSTLELGDSALYLCASGLSRTDTQYFGPGTRLTVL.

V usage is TRBV2 and J usage is TRBJ1-1; tentatively, D is TRBD1 (5 bases). Trimming took 1 base from V and 6 from J, leaving 6 bases between them. The CDR3 extends over 12 amino acids. Germline V gene sequence: CDR1 SNHLY, CDR2 FYNNEI. The CDR3 sequence: CASSEGRAEAFF. The DNA of the CDR3 is TGTGCCAGCAGTGAAGGCAGGGCTGAAGCTTTCTTT.

The V and J genes are TRBV20-1 and TRBJ1-2; D is unclear. Germline V gene data show CDR1 as DFQATT and CDR2 as SNEGSKA (reference sequence). The CDR3 length is 11 residues. V was clipped by 6 bases and J by 1 base, with 6 bases between them. CDR3 region: CSARNNYGYTF. The DNA for the CDR3 is TGCAGTGCCAGGAATAACTATGGCTACACCTTC.

The chain uses TRBV6-5 and TRBJ2-7, with a weak D call TRBD1 (6 bases). Trimming removed 2 bases at V and 2 bases at J, with 13 bases between. CDR1 is MNHEY and CDR2 is SVGAGI in the germline V gene. The CDR3 extends over 15 amino acids. For the CDR3, the DNA is TGTGCCAGCAGTTACGGGCCAGGGGTCACCTACGAGCAGTACTTC. It is translated as CASSYGPGVTYEQYF.

This chain connects TRBV6-5 to TRBJ2-3, with D unresolved. Deletions cut 3 bases from V and 4 bases from J, with 5 bases between. This CDR3 spans 12 amino acids. Germline assignment: CDR1 MNHEY and CDR2 SVGAGI. The CDR3 spells CASSYPADTQYF. In nucleotides, the CDR3 is TGTGCCAGCAGTTATCCAGCAGATACGCAGTATTTT.

The chain recombines TRBV11-3 with TRBJ2-1; 14 bases match TRBD2. Germline loops: CDR1 SGHNT, CDR2 YENEEA. This CDR3 has 16 amino acids. The junction had 9 bases not matched to a gene; V was cut back by 4 bases and J by 10 bases. The CDR3 DNA reads as TGTGCCAGCAGCTATCGACTAGCGGGAGGGCCGGGGGAGCAGTTCTTC. Protein sequence: CASSYRLAGGPGEQFF.

This chain joins TRBV4-1 and TRBJ1-4; D remains unclear. The V and J ends lost 1 base and 3 bases respectively, with 18 bases between them. The CDR3 totals 18 residues. Germline V gives CDR1 MGHRA, CDR2 YSYEKL. CDR3 region: CASSQVPFGQLSNEKLFF. DNA of the CDR3: TGCGCCAGCAGCCAAGTACCCTTTGGGCAGCTCTCTAATGAAAAACTGTTTTTT.

This rearrangement joins TRBV11-2 to TRBJ2-1; 11 bases match TRBD2. V lost 3 bases to trimming and J lost 7 bases; unmatched junction nucleotides: 8. The CDR3 totals 16 residues. The germline CDR1 and CDR2 sequences are SGHAT and FQNNGV. The CDR3, as DNA: TGTGCCAGCAGCTTGGGCACTAGCGGGAGTGGTAATGAGCAGTTCTTC. This encodes CASSLGTSGSGNEQFF.